The clone carrying this T cell receptor beta chain was counted at least ten times. Its antigen is not known. V was clipped by 5 bases and J by 8 bases, with 15 bases between them. The CDR3 has 13 amino acids. The sample comes from a study of response to subunit inactivated influenza vaccine. General study findings and limits: Only a handful of new T cells, the authors suggested, are recruited with each seasonal influenza vaccination.

Via MiXCR, TCRdb re-called the RT-PCR reads, giving one row per CDR3 protein. The sample yields around 540,000 distinct CDR3 sequences, about 10% seen once. The chain combines TRBV12-3 or TRBV12-4 with TRBJ1-2; possibly TRBD1 for D (5 bases). This clonotype originated in a man aged 50-59 years who received an inactivated influenza vaccine. Sequenced material: PBMCs from blood, taken on the day of vaccination. CDR3 in amino acids: CASSTGTYSGYTF. DNA for the CDR3: TGTGCCAGCAGTACCGGGACGTATTCCGGCTACACCTTC.